The clone carrying this TCR beta chain was seen a few times. Its antigen is currently unknown. This sample was included in a study of T-cell reconstitution after alpha-beta-depleted transplantation in children. Study observations and caveats: Fresh T-cell production supplied most of the T-cell counts and diversity seen one year after transplant.

During its preparation, the TCRbeta library received unique molecular identifiers. MiXCR, applied by TCRdb to the PCR reads, yields one record per CDR3 protein. The sample includes hundreds of thousands of distinct CDR3 sequences, roughly 13% of them seen just once. The clonotype was recovered from a male patient aged 10 to 17 who had a stem cell transplant for acute myeloid leukemia, so the T cells may come from the graft donor. The sample here was PBMCs, mostly from graft donor cells, taken 360 days after TCRalphabeta/CD19-depleted stem cell transplant.

CDR3 loop: CSGGGGSSPTGWTDTQYF. The CDR3 DNA follows: TGCAGCGGGGGAGGTGGATCTTCCCCGACAGGGTGGACAGATACGCAGTATTTT. The rearrangement uses TRBV29-1 and TRBJ2-3, with D perhaps TRBD1 (7 bases). Germline CDR1 SQVTM, CDR2 ANQGSEA. The CDR3 has 18 residues. V was cut by 7 bases and J by 3 bases, with 29 bases left in between.